The 28 T cell receptor beta chains below all came from one sample that was sequenced in a study of blood T cell repertoires in COVID-19. TCRdb's copy holds only in-frame clones and misses some; the assay was immunoSEQ multiplex PCR. The sample has some 95,000 clones, nearly 90% seen once. Material for sequencing was peripheral blood. The receptor source for this set is a man aged 70 or older with acute or convalescent COVID-19.

This rearrangement joins TRBV6-5 to TRBJ1-3; TRBD1 is a possible D gene (5 bases). The CDR3 is 14 amino acids. Trimming cost V 5 bases and J 0 bases, with 8 bases left between them. Germline CDR1 and CDR2: MNHEY and SVGAGI. The CDR3 DNA is TGTGCCAGCAGTATCGGGGGCTCTGGAAACACCATATATTTT. Translation: CASSIGGSGNTIYF.

The gene calls are TRBV27 and TRBJ1-5; tentatively, D is TRBD1 (5 bases). Germline CDR1 and CDR2: MNHEY and SMNVEV (reference sequence). The CDR3 runs 15 residues. V shed 5 bases and J shed 9 bases, with 20 bases lying between them. The CDR3 nucleotides are TGTGCCAGCAGTCCGGGGGACCGAAGTTCGGGGCCCCAGCATTTT. It is translated as CASSPGDRSSGPQHF.

The genes are TRBV5-6 and TRBJ1-6, with TRBD1 matching over 8 bases. The CDR3 is 18 residues long. CDR1 and CDR2 from the germline V gene are SGHDT and YYEEEE. V was pared by 0 bases and J by 0 bases, with 5 bases of the junction left unmatched. CDR3 amino acids: CASSLGLTGGSYNSPLHF. Written as DNA, the CDR3 is TGTGCCAGCAGCTTGGGATTAACAGGGGGCTCCTATAATTCACCCCTCCACTTT.

The chain joins TRBV7-2 to TRBJ2-5, with 9 bases lining up with TRBD1. CDR1 and CDR2 from the germline V gene are SGHTA and FQGNSA. Trimming removed 3 bases from V and 1 base from J; junction bases left unmatched: 3. The CDR3 has 15 amino acids. CDR3 amino acids: CASSLDRGFQETQYF. The CDR3 DNA reads as TGTGCCAGCAGCTTGGACAGGGGATTCCAAGAGACCCAGTACTTC.

The chain combines TRBV27 with TRBJ2-1, with TRBD2 matching 13 bases. V lost 4 bases and J lost 6; bases outside the gene matches: 9. This CDR3 spans 17 amino acids. Per the germline V gene, CDR1 is MNHEY and CDR2 is SMNVEV (reference sequence). The CDR3 region is CASSSGTSGKPRNEQFF. In DNA, the CDR3 is TGTGCCAGCAGTTCTGGGACTAGCGGGAAACCTCGCAATGAGCAGTTCTTC.

V is TRBV19 and J is TRBJ1-2, with 7 bases that match TRBD1. Trimming at V came to 5 bases and at J to 5 bases, leaving 11 bases not matched to a gene. Germline CDR1 LNHDA, CDR2 SQIVND (reference sequence). The CDR3 has 15 amino acids. The CDR3: CASSASRDSVYGYTF. The CDR3 DNA reads TGTGCCAGTAGTGCGAGCCGGGACAGCGTTTATGGCTACACCTTC.

The rearrangement joins TRBV6-5 to TRBJ2-7; TRBD1 aligns across 7 bases. This CDR3 comprises 14 residues. Germline V lookup: CDR1 MNHEY, CDR2 SVGAGI. V was clipped by 5 bases and J by 1 base; unmatched bases: 5. CDR3 loop: CASSPRGSSYEQYF. In DNA, the CDR3 is TGTGCCAGCAGTCCCAGGGGGTCATCCTACGAGCAGTACTTC.

CDR3 nucleotides: TGTGCCAGCAGCTTAACCACAGGACACTATGGCTACACCTTC. This encodes CASSLTTGHYGYTF. The rearrangement links TRBV7-9 to TRBJ1-2, with D maybe TRBD1 (5 bases). CDR1 is SEHNR, CDR2 FQNEAQ, per germline (reference sequence). The CDR3 is 14 amino acids. V was cut by 2 bases and J by 3 bases, with 10 bases left in between. Filled out from reference TRBV7-9 and TRBJ1-2, the complete variable domain reads DTGVSQNPRHKITKRGQNVTFRCDPISEHNRLYWYRQTLGQGPEFLTYFQNEAQLEKSRLLSDRFSAERPKGSFSTLEIQRTEQGDSAMYLCASSLTTGHYGYTFGSGTRLTVV.

The CDR3 loop reads CASSEGTGPADTQYF. As DNA, the CDR3 is TGTGCCAGCAGTGAAGGGACAGGGCCAGCCGATACGCAGTATTTT. The genes are TRBV6-1 and TRBJ2-3, with 8 bases aligning to TRBD1. CDR3 size: 15 residues. Trimming removed 1 base from V and 6 bases from J; junction bases left unmatched: 6. Germline CDR1 is MNHNS and CDR2 is SASEGT.

The chain has TRBV7-9 and TRBJ1-5, with 7 bases fitting TRBD1. This CDR3 has 14 amino acids. From germline, CDR1 is SEHNR and CDR2 FQNEAQ (reference sequence). V was pared by 4 bases and J by 2 bases, with 2 bases of the junction left unmatched. The CDR3 loop is CASSSTGGNQPQHF. The CDR3 DNA is TGTGCCAGCAGCTCCACAGGGGGCAATCAGCCCCAGCATTTT.

V and J are TRBV10-3 and TRBJ1-2; D not certain. V was trimmed by 5 bases and J by 3 bases, leaving 7 bases between them. Germline loops: CDR1 ENHRY, CDR2 SYGVKD. There are 12 residues in the CDR3. DNA of the CDR3: TGTGCCATCAGTCCCGGGGACTATGGCTACACCTTC. It codes for CAISPGDYGYTF.

V gene TRBV24-1 combines with J gene TRBJ2-2, with 9 bases that match TRBD1. Germline V gene data show CDR1 as KGHDR and CDR2 as SFDVKD. CDR3 length: 15 amino acids. With 4 bases clipped from V and 6 bases from J, the junction kept 5 bases outside the gene matches. The CDR3: CATSETGTGSGELFF. CDR3 sequence (DNA): TGTGCCACCAGTGAAACCGGGACAGGGTCCGGGGAGCTGTTTTTT.

The J gene is TRBJ1-6, the V gene TRBV6-5; a possible D gene is TRBD1 (6 bases). CDR1 and CDR2 (germline): MNHEY, SVGAGI. V shed 2 bases and J shed 7 bases, with 12 bases lying between them. The CDR3 covers 15 residues. In nucleotides, the CDR3 is TGTGCCAGCAGTTACCCCCCGACAGGCAATTCACCCCTCCACTTT. Its protein is CASSYPPTGNSPLHF.

The rearrangement links TRBV19 to TRBJ2-7; 8 positions agree with TRBD1. This CDR3 comprises 15 residues. Germline loops: CDR1 LNHDA, CDR2 SQIVND (reference sequence). V lost 6 bases and J lost 1; bases outside the gene matches: 8. The CDR3 DNA is TGTGCCAGTAGACCCCCAGGGGGCCGGTCCTACGAGCAGTACTTC. Translation: CASRPPGGRSYEQYF.

The V and J genes are TRBV10-3 and TRBJ2-1, with D possibly being TRBD2 (7 bases). Germline V gives CDR1 ENHRY, CDR2 SYGVKD. This CDR3 has 15 amino acids. The V end was cut by 6 bases, the J end by 8 bases, with 20 bases between. The CDR3 loop reads CAISFGAGARDEQFF. The CDR3 DNA reads as TGTGCCATCAGCTTCGGGGCGGGGGCCAGAGATGAGCAGTTCTTC.

V gene TRBV7-6 combines with J gene TRBJ2-1, with TRBD2 matching 13 bases. This CDR3 has 17 amino acids. Germline V gene lookup returns CDR1 SGHVS and CDR2 FNYEAQ. Trimming took 5 bases from V and 5 from J; bases not matched to a gene: 9. The CDR3 nucleotides read TGTGCCAGCAGCCCCGCGCCGGGACTAGCGGGGAACAATGAGCAGTTCTTC. This gives the protein CASSPAPGLAGNNEQFF.

The chain uses TRBV11-2 and TRBJ1-1; TRBD1 matches at 9 bases. The V and J ends lost 5 bases and 10 bases, in that order; junction bases with no gene match: 14. CDR3 length: 15 amino acids. Germline lookup yields CDR1 SGHAT and CDR2 FQNNGV. The DNA of the CDR3 is TGTGCCAGCAGCCACCGTCTGGACAGGGGAAGGGGAGCTTTCTTT. It specifies CASSHRLDRGRGAFF.

The J gene is TRBJ2-7, the V gene TRBV5-1, with 8 positions matching TRBD1. After removal of 4 bases from V and 4 bases from J, the junction contained 10 bases not matched to a gene. Germline V CDR1 and CDR2: SGHRS, YFSETQ. The CDR3 sequence is 15 residues long. CDR3 in amino acids: CASSSNTGGYYEQYF. The CDR3 bases are TGCGCCAGCAGCAGCAATACAGGGGGGTATTACGAGCAGTACTTC.

This clone was seen just once. This chain connects TRBV21-1 to TRBJ2-7; the table calls TRBD2, which could not be checked here. TRBV21-1 is annotated as a pseudogene. The CDR3 is made up of 16 amino acids. The DNA for the CDR3 is TGTGCCAGCAGCAAAGAAGCAGCGGGGGTCCGCTACGAGCAGTACGTC. Amino acid sequence: CASSKEAAGVRYEQYV.

The chain is built from TRBV10-3 and TRBJ2-3, with TRBD1 matching over 7 bases. CDR3 size: 14 residues. J was trimmed by 1 base and V by 2 bases; bases with no gene match: 0. Looked up from germline, CDR1 is ENHRY and CDR2 is SYGVKD. The DNA of the CDR3 is TGTGCCATCAGTGAGGACAGGGGCACAGATACGCAGTATTTT. This sequence encodes CAISEDRGTDTQYF.

The rearrangement links TRBV20-1 to TRBJ1-5, with unresolved D. The V gene's germline CDR1 is DFQATT and CDR2 SNEGSKA (reference sequence). V lost 5 bases and J lost 12, with 14 bases in between. There are 11 residues in the CDR3. CDR3 coding DNA: TGCAGTGCTCATTCAGCCGGGAACCAGCATTTT. Amino acids: CSAHSAGNQHF.

The J gene is TRBJ2-5, the V gene TRBV3-1 (or the pseudogene TRBV3-2); TRBD2 aligns across 11 bases. Trimming cost V 0 bases and J 2 bases; bases outside gene matches: 2. In germline, CDR1 is LGHDT, CDR2 YNNKEL (reference sequence). This CDR3 contains 16 residues. The CDR3 is CASSQEASGGQETQYF. The CDR3 DNA sequence: TGTGCCAGCAGCCAAGAAGCTAGCGGGGGGCAAGAGACCCAGTACTTC.

The rearrangement joins TRBV6-5 to TRBJ2-3; TRBD1 agrees at 8 bases. Germline V gene lookup returns CDR1 MNHEY and CDR2 SVGAGI. The length of the CDR3 is 14 residues. Losses at the gene ends were 8 bases for V and 4 bases for J; bases not matched to a gene: 8. CDR3 coding DNA: TGTGCCAGCCAAAGGGACAGGTCCCCAGATACGCAGTATTTT. Its translation is CASQRDRSPDTQYF.

The V gene is TRBV19, the J gene TRBJ2-5, with TRBD1 matching over 7 bases. The CDR3 is 13 amino acids. J gave up 5 bases and V 6 bases, and 6 bases lay outside the gene matches. Germline V gives CDR1 LNHDA, CDR2 SQIVND (reference sequence). The CDR3 loop is CASSPRGQETQYF. CDR3 nucleotides: TGTGCCAGTAGCCCCAGGGGACAGGAGACCCAGTACTTC. Looking up the rest from reference TRBV19 and TRBJ2-5 gives the full variable domain: DGGITQSPKYLFRKEGQNVTLSCEQNLNHDAMYWYRQDPGQGLRLIYYSQIVNDFQKGDIAEGYSVSREKKESFPLTVTSAQKNPTAFYLCASSPRGQETQYFGPGTRLLVL.

This clone was detected once. The chain combines TRBV7-9 with TRBJ2-1; no clear D gene. Trimming stripped 3 bases from V and 3 bases from J, with 6 bases between. Looked up from germline, CDR1 is SEHNR and CDR2 is FQNEAQ (reference sequence). This CDR3 comprises 13 residues. CDR3 in DNA: TGTGCCAGCAGCTTGTCGGGCTACAATGAGCAGTTCTTC. This sequence encodes CASSLSGYNEQFF. Combining the CDR3 with reference TRBV7-9 and TRBJ2-1 gives the whole variable domain DTGVSQNPRHKITKRGQNVTFRCDPISEHNRLYWYRQTLGQGPEFLTYFQNEAQLEKSRLLSDRFSAERPKGSFSTLEIQRTEQGDSAMYLCASSLSGYNEQFFGPGTRLTVL.

The chain links TRBV10-3 to TRBJ1-1, with D perhaps matching TRBD1 (6 bases). This CDR3 spans 15 amino acids. Germline V CDR1 and CDR2: ENHRY, SYGVKD. The V and J ends lost 3 bases and 1 base respectively, with 12 bases between them. This CDR3 reads CAISDGRGANTEAFF. CDR3 DNA sequence: TGTGCCATCAGTGACGGCAGGGGCGCGAACACTGAAGCTTTCTTT.

The V and J genes are TRBV9 and TRBJ2-3; TRBD1 matches 8 bases. CDR3 length equals 18 residues. V gave up 3 bases and J gave up 2 bases; unmatched junction bases: 14. CDR1 is SGDLS, CDR2 YYNGEE, per germline. The CDR3 region has the DNA TGTGCCAGCAGCGGAGCTCACCAGGGGGCGGCCTACACAGATACGCAGTATTTT. Amino acids: CASSGAHQGAAYTDTQYF.

This clone was recorded once. The chain has TRBV7-9 and TRBJ1-4, with D perhaps matching TRBD1 (5 bases). The CDR3 covers 17 residues. CDR1 SEHNR and CDR2 FQNEAQ come from the germline V gene (reference sequence). With 10 bases removed from V and 3 bases from J, the gap between germline ends came to 24 bases. The CDR3: CATVPPTAQVSNEKLFF. CDR3 coding DNA: TGTGCCACAGTGCCTCCGACAGCGCAGGTCTCTAATGAAAAACTGTTTTTT.